This TCR beta chain was obtained from a study of shared clonotypes between healthy human individuals (dated by TCRdb to 2018 to 2020). In the study overall: The cohort comprised two women and a few men aged 18 to 49 years. Blood TCR repertoires of roughly five healthy adults were deeply sequenced to estimate repertoire size and the extent of clonotype sharing between individuals. Per donor, leukapheresis produced somewhere between about 0.94 and 9.5 billion PBMCs. For each donor, CD4 naive and CD4 memory were each given three plates, CD8 naive was given two plates, and CD8 memory was given one plate. Libraries were prepared and TCR repertoires were sequenced by different laboratories using diverse techniques, in order to increase sequencing depth and limit assay-specific biases. Broader findings and caveats from the paper: Incomplete sequencing was indicated by rarefaction of sorted-subset datasets, despite the large sequencing depth. Sampling was limited to blood, and TCR repertoires in tissue likely differ from TCR repertoires in blood. Higher generation probabilities were observed for clonotypes shared by all four sorted-subset donors than for non-shared clonotypes. Naive subsets generally had larger estimated clonotype richness than memory subsets did. Pairwise subsampling led to the expectation that sequencing depth would affect the degree of clonotype sharing among donors. When a few donors were compared, the shared fraction of clonotypes was about 5.4% for naive CD4, 3.5% for naive CD8, 2.3% for memory CD4, and 0.4% for memory CD8. Because the study included only a small number of donors, the genetic and exposure-history diversity represented was limited.

The CDR3 starts with the cysteine, ends with the phenylalanine, and has 17 residues. Just the 51-base CDR3 DNA is kept, in frame starting at base 1. CDR1 LNHDA and CDR2 SQIVND are derived from the germline V gene (reference sequence). At the junction V is shortened by 7 bases and J by 3 bases; bases outside the gene matches: 14. Note on this clone: Its antigen is unknown. The input lacks base qualities; no much larger clone sits a single base away.

Using the deep immunoSEQ assay, TCR CDR3 regions were amplified from genomic DNA by multiplex PCR. Extracted genomic DNA from each cell subset was spread evenly across all wells of several immunoSEQ 96-well plates, with each plate serving as a replicate. Each replicate PCR for sorted subsets received roughly 0.2 ug genomic DNA, equal to tens of thousands of T cell genomes. Purified libraries were quantified with a Qubit 3.0 fluorometer, sized on a Bioanalyzer 2100, and re-quantified with the KAPA Library Quantification kit. Every immunoSEQ 96-well plate was sequenced on a separate single-read 150-cycle Illumina NextSeq 550 flow cell. As for the authors' bioinformatics: Because the immunoSEQ output held only junctional sequences and lacked quality scores, the filtering could not match the filtering applied to full-length reads. Sequences were annotated with PyIR, a Python wrapper for IgBLAST v1.9, and V/J genes and CDR3 were assigned using IMGT germline references. Reads with weak V/J assignments (E-value above 1e-6), missing CDR3, stop codons, out-of-frame junctions, or ambiguous translated residues were removed. A V3J clonotype was defined by an identical inferred V gene, J gene, and CDR3 amino acid sequence. To compute the percentage overlap between repertoires, the number of shared unique clonotypes was divided by the size of the smaller repertoire. RTK rarefaction, the Chao1 estimator, and Recon v2.1 estimates of unobserved clonotypes were used to assess repertoire richness. Generation probabilities for all TCRbeta clonotypes obtained by the gDNA method from a handful of donors were computed using OLGA. Drawn from immuneACCESS, this table holds only the in-frame rearrangements with V and J called that TCRdb kept. Clones are partly lost; checked studies trace under half to an unresolved V gene and leave the rest unexplained. V, J and clone size derive from that table, while D and trimming were established from the DNA sequence. The sample table contains some 2,500,000 clones; only one count was recorded for 80% to 95% of them. The top ten clonotypes cover approximately 0.37% of the sample.

The donors were healthy, HIV-negative adults with no recently reported acute infections or vaccinations. All donors were Caucasian adults living in Nashville, Tennessee, USA. CD4+ T cells were enriched by magnetic negative selection, after which naive cells were positively selected on CD45RA and the negative fraction was taken as the memory subset. Blood was collected by leukapheresis, and PBMCs were isolated by Ficoll-Histopaque density gradient centrifugation and then cryopreserved in liquid nitrogen vapor phase. Purity and quantity of every magnetically sorted T cell population were checked by analytical flow cytometry. Each sorted fraction had its genomic DNA isolated and then quantified by UV absorbance on a Nanodrop 2000c.

This TCR came from a young man in good health. Some clones in this sample may be carry-over from other donors' samples. Material for sequencing was naive CD4+ T cells from PBMCs. Taken with the paper, the label for cell subset or site translates to: CD45RA+ positively selected. Recombination linked TRBV19 to TRBJ2-2; the junction holds 7 bases that match TRBD1. The DNA sequence reads TGTGCCAGTACCACCTTCCCCCGAGGGGGCGACACCGGGGAGCTGTTTTTT. Its protein is CASTTFPRGGDTGELFF.